Each of the 9 T cell receptor beta chains below was sequenced from the same sample in a study of blood T cell repertoires in COVID-19. The table came from immunoSEQ multiplex PCR; TCRdb's copy has only in-frame clones and leaves some out. The table has a few hundred thousand clones, under 90% seen once. The sequencing input was peripheral blood. These receptors were obtained from a woman of 80 years or more with COVID-19, enrolled during active disease.

The J gene is TRBJ1-2, the V gene TRBV10-3; 7 bases fit TRBD1. The CDR3 contains 17 residues. Germline assignment: CDR1 ENHRY and CDR2 SYGVKD. V was clipped by 6 bases and J by 0 bases; unmatched bases: 13. CDR3: CAISRRDSEGTNYGYTF. Here the CDR3 DNA reads TGTGCCATCAGCCGCAGGGACAGCGAAGGTACTAACTATGGCTACACCTTC.

CDR3 sequence (DNA): TGTGCCAGCAGTTTCGGGTTAGGGGGAGGCTACACCTTC. Amino acids: CASSFGLGGGYTF. The chain couples TRBV28 to TRBJ1-2, with a weak D call TRBD1 (6 bases). This CDR3 has 13 amino acids. Germline V gene data show CDR1 as MDHEN and CDR2 as SYDVKM. V dropped 3 bases and J dropped 8 bases, with 13 bases sitting between them.

This clone was seen once. This sequence joins TRBV3-1 (or the pseudogene TRBV3-2) and TRBJ2-3; TRBD2 aligns across 14 bases. Per germline, CDR1 LGHDT and CDR2 YNNKEL (reference sequence). CDR3 size: 16 residues. Trimming cost V 8 bases and J 6 bases; bases outside gene matches: 10. The CDR3: CASRPGTSGGSDTQYF. The CDR3 DNA is TGTGCCAGCCGCCCCGGGACTAGCGGGGGTAGTGATACGCAGTATTTT.

This sequence joins TRBV10-3 and TRBJ2-7; D gene ambiguous. The V end lost 2 bases, the J end lost 7 bases, and 9 bases lay between the germline ends. Germline lookup yields CDR1 ENHRY and CDR2 SYGVKD. The CDR3 sequence is 12 residues long. CDR3 coding DNA: TGTGCCATCAGTGAGCTCCCCCTAGAGCAGTACTTC. Translation: CAISELPLEQYF.

The chain employs TRBV7-9 and TRBJ2-5, with 10 bases that match TRBD2. Germline V CDR1 and CDR2: SEHNR, FQNEAQ (reference sequence). V dropped 4 bases and J dropped 5; count of bases not matched to a gene: 13. This CDR3 is 17 amino acids long. The CDR3 DNA is TGTGCCAGCAGCTCAGCTTCTACTAGCGGGGTTAGGGAGACCCAGTACTTC. Translating gives CASSSASTSGVRETQYF.

The chain links TRBV10-3 to TRBJ1-5; the match to TRBD1 covers 8 bases. The length of the CDR3 is 14 residues. Germline V gene data show CDR1 as ENHRY and CDR2 as SYGVKD. With 6 bases clipped from V and 6 bases from J, the junction kept 7 bases outside the gene matches. The CDR3 bases are TGTGCCATCAGCCCTAGACAGGGGAGTCAGCCCCAGCATTTT. Its protein product is CAISPRQGSQPQHF.

This rearrangement joins TRBV30 to TRBJ2-3; 11 bases align to TRBD2. The CDR3 consists of 13 residues. J was trimmed by 4 bases and V by 5 bases; bases with no gene match: 2. CDR1 is GTSNPN, CDR2 SVGIG, per germline (reference sequence). CDR3 sequence: CAWDSGGADTQYF. For the CDR3, the DNA is TGTGCCTGGGATAGCGGGGGGGCAGATACGCAGTATTTT.

V usage is TRBV18 and J usage is TRBJ1-3; the D is unclear. Germline values: CDR1 KGHSH, CDR2 LQKENI. V lost 6 bases to trimming and J lost 4 bases, with 13 bases between them. This CDR3 has 14 amino acids. The CDR3 sequence: CASSTQVSGNTIYF. In DNA, the CDR3 is TGTGCCAGCTCGACCCAGGTCAGCGGAAACACCATATATTTT.

This clone was detected a few times. The rearrangement uses TRBV15 and TRBJ2-1; 7 bases fit TRBD1. The V gene's germline CDR1 is LNHNV and CDR2 YYDKDF (reference sequence). V lost 0 bases, J lost 0 bases, and 23 bases stayed unmatched. The CDR3 spans 23 residues. The CDR3 DNA reads as TGTGCCACCAGCAGAGAGATGGGGGCGGAAGACAGGGCTACGGGGAACTCCTACAATGAGCAGTTCTTC. It codes for CATSREMGAEDRATGNSYNEQFF.